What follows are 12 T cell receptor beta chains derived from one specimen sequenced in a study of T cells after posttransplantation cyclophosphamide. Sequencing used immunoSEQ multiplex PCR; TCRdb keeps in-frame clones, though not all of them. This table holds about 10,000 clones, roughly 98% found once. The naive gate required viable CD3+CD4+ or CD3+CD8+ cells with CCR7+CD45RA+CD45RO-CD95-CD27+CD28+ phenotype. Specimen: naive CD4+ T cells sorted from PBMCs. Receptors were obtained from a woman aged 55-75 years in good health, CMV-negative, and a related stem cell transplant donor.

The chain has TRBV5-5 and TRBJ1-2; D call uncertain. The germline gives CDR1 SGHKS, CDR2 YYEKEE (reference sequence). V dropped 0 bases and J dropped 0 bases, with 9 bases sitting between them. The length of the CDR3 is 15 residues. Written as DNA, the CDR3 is TGTGCCAGCAGCTTGGAAGCGGCAGCTAACTATGGCTACACCTTC. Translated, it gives CASSLEAAANYGYTF.

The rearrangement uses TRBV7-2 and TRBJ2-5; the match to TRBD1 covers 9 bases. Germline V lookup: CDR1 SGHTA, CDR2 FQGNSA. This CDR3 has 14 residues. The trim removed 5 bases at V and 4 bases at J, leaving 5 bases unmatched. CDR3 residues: CASSLGTGRETQYF. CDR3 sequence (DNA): TGTGCCAGCAGCCTAGGGACAGGGCGAGAGACCCAGTACTTC. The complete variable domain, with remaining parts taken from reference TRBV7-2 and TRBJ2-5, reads GAGVSQSPSNKVTEKGKDVELRCDPISGHTALYWYRQSLGQGLEFLIYFQGNSAPDKSGLPSDRFSAERTGGSVSTLTIQRTQQEDSAVYLCASSLGTGRETQYFGPGTRLLVL.

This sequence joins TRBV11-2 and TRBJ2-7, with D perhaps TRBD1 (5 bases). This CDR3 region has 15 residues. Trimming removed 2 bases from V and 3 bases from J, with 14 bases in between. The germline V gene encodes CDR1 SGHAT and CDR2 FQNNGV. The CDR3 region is CASSLSRNRIYEQYF. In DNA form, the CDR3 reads TGTGCCAGCAGCTTATCTCGGAACAGGATCTACGAGCAGTACTTC.

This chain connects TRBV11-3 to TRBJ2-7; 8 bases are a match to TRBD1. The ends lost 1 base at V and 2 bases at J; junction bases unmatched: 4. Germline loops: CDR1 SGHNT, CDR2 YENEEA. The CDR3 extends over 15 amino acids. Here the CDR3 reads CASSLVAGGPYEQYF. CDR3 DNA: TGTGCCAGCAGCTTAGTCGCAGGGGGCCCCTACGAGCAGTACTTC.

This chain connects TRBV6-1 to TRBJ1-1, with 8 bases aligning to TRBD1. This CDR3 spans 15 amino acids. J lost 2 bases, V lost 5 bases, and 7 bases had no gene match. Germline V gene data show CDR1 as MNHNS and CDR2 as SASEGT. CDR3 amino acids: CASSKTGASNTEAFF. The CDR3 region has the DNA TGTGCCAGCAGTAAGACAGGGGCCAGTAACACTGAAGCTTTCTTT.

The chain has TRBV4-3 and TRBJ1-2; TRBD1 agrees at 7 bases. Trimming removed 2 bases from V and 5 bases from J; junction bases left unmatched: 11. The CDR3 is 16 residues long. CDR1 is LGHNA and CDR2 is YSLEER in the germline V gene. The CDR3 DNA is TGCGCCAGCAGCCAAAAGGTCGGAACAGGGGAGTATGGCTACACCTTC. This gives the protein CASSQKVGTGEYGYTF.

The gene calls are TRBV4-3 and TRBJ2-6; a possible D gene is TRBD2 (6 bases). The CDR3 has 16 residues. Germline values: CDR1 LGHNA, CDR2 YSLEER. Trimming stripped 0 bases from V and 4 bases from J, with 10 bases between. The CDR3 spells CASSQDGGAGANVLTF. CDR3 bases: TGCGCCAGCAGCCAAGATGGCGGGGCGGGGGCCAACGTCCTGACTTTC.

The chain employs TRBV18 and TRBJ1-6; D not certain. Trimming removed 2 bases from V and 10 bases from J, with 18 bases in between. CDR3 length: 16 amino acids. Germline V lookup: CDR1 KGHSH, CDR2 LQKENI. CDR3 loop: CASSPATRAPGSPLHF. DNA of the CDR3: TGTGCCAGCTCACCAGCTACGCGGGCCCCAGGCTCACCCCTCCACTTT.

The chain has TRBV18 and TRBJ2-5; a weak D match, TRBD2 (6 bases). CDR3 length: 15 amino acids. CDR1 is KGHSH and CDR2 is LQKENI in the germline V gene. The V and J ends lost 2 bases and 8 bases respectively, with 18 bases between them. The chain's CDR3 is CASSPEATWGETQYF. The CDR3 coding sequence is TGTGCCAGCTCACCAGAAGCGACCTGGGGGGAAACCCAGTACTTC.

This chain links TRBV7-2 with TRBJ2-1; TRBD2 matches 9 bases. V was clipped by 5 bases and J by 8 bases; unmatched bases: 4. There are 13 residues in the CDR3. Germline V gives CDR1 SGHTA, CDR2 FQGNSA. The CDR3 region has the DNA TGTGCCAGCAGCGCCAGCGGGGGGCATGAGCAGTTCTTC. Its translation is CASSASGGHEQFF.

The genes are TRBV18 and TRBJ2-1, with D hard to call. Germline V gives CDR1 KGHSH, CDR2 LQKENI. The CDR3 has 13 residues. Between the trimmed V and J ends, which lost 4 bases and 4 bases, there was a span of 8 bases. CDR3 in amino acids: CASSLNRYNEQFF. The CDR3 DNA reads TGTGCCAGCTCACTAAACAGATACAATGAGCAGTTCTTC.

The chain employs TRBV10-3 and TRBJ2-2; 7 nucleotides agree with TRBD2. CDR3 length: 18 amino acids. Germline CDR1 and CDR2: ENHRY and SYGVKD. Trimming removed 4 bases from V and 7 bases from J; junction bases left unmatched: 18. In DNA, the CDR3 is TGTGCCATCAGTGGTGGGCCTGTCGTCAGGACTAGTGACGGGGAGCTGTTTTTT. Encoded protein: CAISGGPVVRTSDGELFF.